These 25 T cell receptor beta chains were sequenced from one sample in a study of beta chain features in type 1 diabetes. The investigators reverse transcribed all of the isolated RNA, so they sequenced expressed TCRB transcripts. Measured with immunoSEQ multiplex PCR; TCRdb has only the in-frame clones, and not every one. The sample has 970,000 or so clones, around a sixth seen once. The sample comprised naive CD4+ T cells from blood. The receptors originated from a woman younger than 30 in good health.

This clone showed up just a few times. This sequence joins TRBV28 and TRBJ2-7; maybe TRBD1 (5 bases). The CDR3 extends over 14 amino acids. Trimming stripped 7 bases from V and 2 bases from J, with 15 bases between. Germline values: CDR1 MDHEN, CDR2 SYDVKM. CDR3 region: CASKLQGNTYEQYF. DNA for the CDR3: TGTGCCAGCAAACTGCAGGGTAATACCTACGAGCAGTACTTC.

Comments on this clone: The same CDR3 also results from other DNA sequences found in this sample. This chain links TRBV5-4 with TRBJ2-5, with D uncertain. This CDR3 has 13 amino acids. V lost 4 bases and J lost 2, with 9 bases in between. Germline V gene data show CDR1 as SGHNT and CDR2 as YYREEE (reference sequence). CDR3 residues: CASSPQLQETQYF. The CDR3, as DNA: TGTGCCAGCAGCCCTCAGCTGCAAGAGACCCAGTACTTC.

The chain employs TRBV5-1 and TRBJ1-1; 7 bases fit TRBD1. The junction had 5 bases not matched to a gene; V was cut back by 2 bases and J by 7 bases. CDR1 is SGHRS and CDR2 is YFSETQ in the germline V gene. This CDR3 has 13 residues. In nucleotides, the CDR3 is TGCGCCAGCAGCTTCGACAGGGACCTTGAAGCTTTCTTT. Amino acid sequence: CASSFDRDLEAFF.

CDR3 sequence reads: CASRTPGAGQETQYF. DNA of the CDR3: TGTGCCAGCAGGACGCCGGGGGCGGGGCAAGAGACCCAGTACTTC. The chain carries TRBV28 and TRBJ2-5, with D perhaps given as TRBD1 or TRBD2 (6 bases each). This CDR3 region has 15 residues. In germline, CDR1 is MDHEN, CDR2 SYDVKM. V was cut by 6 bases and J by 2 bases, with 16 bases left in between.

About this clone: Distinct nucleotide sequences in the sample also encode this CDR3. This sequence joins TRBV7-2 and TRBJ1-1; the match to TRBD1 covers 7 bases. After removal of 1 base from V and 5 bases from J, the junction contained 4 bases not matched to a gene. Germline V gene data show CDR1 as SGHTA and CDR2 as FQGNSA. There are 14 residues in the CDR3. The CDR3 sequence: CASSLVRGPTEAFF. For the CDR3, the DNA is TGTGCCAGCAGCTTAGTAAGGGGGCCTACTGAAGCTTTCTTT.

This clone has just a few counts. The chain recombines TRBV5-6 with TRBJ2-3, with D perhaps TRBD2 (6 bases). The CDR3 covers 12 residues. The germline V gene has CDR1 SGHDT and CDR2 YYEEEE. The germline V and J ends were trimmed by 4 bases and 11 bases, with 14 bases remaining between them. CDR3 sequence (DNA): TGTGCCAGCAGCACCGGGGCGGGAATGCAGTATTTT. Protein sequence: CASSTGAGMQYF.

The gene calls are TRBV10-3 and TRBJ2-7; D gene uncertain. CDR3 length: 14 residues. The V and J ends lost 5 bases and 3 bases respectively, with 14 bases between them. Germline CDR1 ENHRY, CDR2 SYGVKD. The CDR3 region is CAISQGRVGYEQYF. The DNA for the CDR3 is TGTGCCATCAGTCAAGGGCGAGTTGGCTACGAGCAGTACTTC.

The chain links TRBV7-2 to TRBJ2-4; perhaps TRBD2 as D (5 bases). The CDR3 covers 16 residues. Looked up from germline, CDR1 is SGHTA and CDR2 is FQGNSA. V lost 2 bases and J 7 bases, leaving 18 bases between the germline ends. In nucleotides, the CDR3 is TGTGCCAGCAGCTTAAATTTTGGGCTAGCTTGGAACATTCAGTACTTC. Its protein is CASSLNFGLAWNIQYF. The whole variable domain, remainder taken from reference TRBV7-2 and TRBJ2-4, is GAGVSQSPSNKVTEKGKDVELRCDPISGHTALYWYRQSLGQGLEFLIYFQGNSAPDKSGLPSDRFSAERTGGSVSTLTIQRTQQEDSAVYLCASSLNFGLAWNIQYFGAGTRLSVL.

This clone was seen only a few times. A much larger clone lies one base from this, so it may be a read error. The same CDR3 can be traced to other DNA sequences in this sample. V and J are TRBV18 and TRBJ2-5; D not resolved. The CDR3 loop spans 11 amino acids. The V gene's germline CDR1 is KGHSH and CDR2 LQKENI. V was cut by 2 bases and J by 4 bases, with 2 bases left in between. The DNA of the CDR3 is TGTGCCAGCTCACCAGCAGAGACCCAGTACTTC. It is translated as CASSPAETQYF. The whole variable domain, filled in from reference TRBV18 and TRBJ2-5, reads NAGVMQNPRHLVRRRGQEARLRCSPMKGHSHVYWYRQLPEEGLKFMVYLQKENIIDESGMPKERFSAEFPKEGPSILRIQQVVRGDSAAYFCASSPAETQYFGPGTRLLVL.

Regarding this clone: Other nucleotide sequences in the sample specify the same CDR3. The chain couples TRBV10-3 to TRBJ1-5; 7 bases agree with TRBD1. CDR1 and CDR2 from the germline V gene are ENHRY and SYGVKD. The CDR3 consists of 13 residues. Trimming took 6 bases from V and 5 from J; bases not matched to a gene: 4. The CDR3: CAIRGTVDQPQHF. In DNA, the CDR3 is TGTGCCATCAGGGGGACAGTTGATCAGCCCCAGCATTTT.

The V gene is TRBV14, the J gene TRBJ1-4, with D possibly being TRBD1 (5 bases). The CDR3 has 13 amino acids. Trimming took 6 bases from V and 5 from J, leaving 10 bases between them. The germline CDR1 and CDR2 sequences are SGHDN and FVKESK. The CDR3 is CASSRTKNEKLFF. The CDR3 DNA sequence: TGTGCCAGCAGTCGGACAAAGAATGAAAAACTGTTTTTT.

Concerning this clone itself: The junction differs from germline at one of its ends, possibly a read error. The rearrangement uses TRBV2 and TRBJ2-1; D is possibly TRBD2 (5 bases). Germline CDR1 is SNHLY and CDR2 is FYNNEI. The CDR3 covers 14 residues. CDR3: CATGLASSNNEQFF. Written as DNA, the CDR3 is TGTGCCACCGGTCTAGCTAGCTCCAACAATGAGCAGTTCTTC.

This clone has more than one count but fewer than ten. An end of the junction does not agree with germline; a read error may underlie this. This chain joins TRBV20-1 and TRBJ2-1; tentatively, D is TRBD2 (5 bases). Germline assignment: CDR1 DFQATT and CDR2 SNEGSKA (reference sequence). The CDR3 consists of 11 residues. CDR3 loop: CSAREGPLALF. CDR3 coding DNA: TGCAGTGCCCGAGAGGGCCCCTTGGCGCTCTTC.

The chain employs TRBV2 and TRBJ2-7, with 9 bases identical to TRBD1. This CDR3 spans 13 amino acids. Trimming cost V 7 bases and J 1 base; bases outside gene matches: 2. Germline V lookup: CDR1 SNHLY, CDR2 FYNNEI. The CDR3 here is CASKDRGSYEQYF. The CDR3 bases are TGTGCCAGCAAGGACAGGGGATCCTACGAGCAGTACTTC.

The chain is built from TRBV5-1 and TRBJ2-3; tentatively, D is TRBD1 or TRBD2 (6 bases each). There are 16 residues in the CDR3. Germline V gives CDR1 SGHRS, CDR2 YFSETQ. Trimming left V 0 bases short and J 1 base short, with 12 bases between. DNA for the CDR3: TGCGCCAGCAGCTTGGTGGGGGGCTTCGGCACAGATACGCAGTATTTT. The encoded protein is CASSLVGGFGTDTQYF.

This clone was picked up a small number of times. The CDR3 DNA sequence: TGTGCCAGCAGAAGAGAATCTGGAAACACCATATATTTT. Amino acids: CASRRESGNTIYF. The chain employs TRBV7-2 and TRBJ1-3, with no clear D. Per germline, CDR1 SGHTA and CDR2 FQGNSA. The CDR3 is 13 residues long. The V end was cut by 6 bases, the J end by 1 base, with 7 bases between.

The rearrangement uses TRBV6-5 and TRBJ1-4; weak D call: TRBD1 (5 bases). The germline V gene has CDR1 MNHEY and CDR2 SVGAGI. The length of the CDR3 is 16 residues. Trimming shortened V by 2 bases and J by 0 bases, and 10 bases separated the two germline ends. The CDR3 loop is CASSYDSYATNEKLFF. The CDR3 DNA sequence: TGTGCCAGCAGTTACGACAGTTACGCAACTAATGAAAAACTGTTTTTT.

This clone showed up just a few times. The chain is built from TRBV28 and TRBJ2-1, with D unclear. Germline V lookup: CDR1 MDHEN, CDR2 SYDVKM. V was trimmed by 2 bases and J by 8 bases, leaving 13 bases between them. The CDR3 consists of 14 residues. CDR3 nucleotide sequence: TGTGCCAGCAGTTTAAACACCATTAAGGATGAGCAGTTCTTC. As protein: CASSLNTIKDEQFF.

This clone showed up just a few times. The chain employs TRBV6-5 and TRBJ2-7; 7 nucleotides match TRBD2. Germline CDR1 and CDR2: MNHEY and SVGAGI. This CDR3 spans 15 amino acids. V was pared by 7 bases and J by 1 base, with 10 bases of the junction left unmatched. CDR3 DNA: TGTGCCAGCAAACTTTTAGCGGGTCCATCCTACGAGCAGTACTTC. It codes for CASKLLAGPSYEQYF.

The CDR3 loop reads CASSSSGQGSYGYTF. The CDR3 DNA sequence: TGTGCCAGCAGCTCATCGGGACAGGGATCTTATGGCTACACCTTC. The chain carries TRBV11-2 and TRBJ1-2; 9 bases align to TRBD1. Germline lookup yields CDR1 SGHAT and CDR2 FQNNGV. The CDR3 spans 15 residues. V shed 4 bases and J 5 bases; nucleotides not matched to a gene: 8.

In this sample, this clone turned up a few times. A read error may account for a junction end that differs from germline. The CDR3 DNA reads TGTGCCAGCAGTTCCCAGCCGGGACAGGGTATCTCTCGGGCCAACGTCCTGACTTTC. This gives the protein CASSSQPGQGISRANVLTF. The gene calls are TRBV27 and TRBJ2-6, with TRBD1 identical over 9 bases. Germline loops: CDR1 MNHEY, CDR2 SMNVEV (reference sequence). The CDR3 extends over 19 amino acids.

V usage is TRBV7-3 and J usage is TRBJ1-1; D is possibly TRBD1 (5 bases). This CDR3 has 14 amino acids. Germline-derived CDR1 and CDR2 are SGHTA and FQGTGA. V was cut by 4 bases and J by 5 bases, with 14 bases left in between. The CDR3 region has the DNA TGTGCCAGCAGCTGGACAACCCTGGGGACTGAAGCTTTCTTT. Amino acid sequence: CASSWTTLGTEAFF.

The rearrangement uses TRBV28 and TRBJ1-5; a possible D gene is TRBD1 (6 bases). CDR1 and CDR2 (germline): MDHEN, SYDVKM. With 7 bases removed from V and 1 base from J, the gap between germline ends came to 14 bases. The CDR3 totals 15 residues. Written as DNA, the CDR3 is TGTGCCAGCAAGAAACAGGGCGGCAGCAATCAGCCCCAGCATTTT. This sequence encodes CASKKQGGSNQPQHF.

This clone was found a few times. The J gene is TRBJ2-1, the V gene TRBV9, with 10 bases aligning to TRBD2. Germline V CDR1 and CDR2: SGDLS, YYNGEE. The CDR3 totals 16 residues. V was pared by 0 bases and J by 5 bases, with 5 bases of the junction left unmatched. CDR3 sequence reads: CASSVGRLAGDNEQFF. CDR3 coding DNA: TGTGCCAGCAGCGTAGGTAGGCTAGCGGGAGACAATGAGCAGTTCTTC. The full variable domain, completed using reference TRBV9 and TRBJ2-1, is DSGVTQTPKHLITATGQRVTLRCSPRSGDLSVYWYQQSLDQGLQFLIQYYNGEERAKGNILERFSAQQFPDLHSELNLSSLELGDSALYFCASSVGRLAGDNEQFFGPGTRLTVL.

V gene TRBV10-1 combines with J gene TRBJ2-3; no clear D. Trimming shortened V by 0 bases and J by 3 bases, and 4 bases separated the two germline ends. Germline CDR1 WNHNN, CDR2 SYGVQD (reference sequence). The CDR3 loop spans 13 amino acids. The CDR3 region is CASSESTTDTQYF. CDR3 nucleotide sequence: TGCGCCAGCAGTGAGTCCACGACAGATACGCAGTATTTT.